This TCR beta chain was found in a study of CD8 T cells in Susac syndrome. Sequencing targeted TCR beta in T cells from blood (CD8+ and CD4+). Random hexamers were used to reverse transcribe about 0.45 to 1 ug of RNA. Using its own MiXCR run on the immunoSEQ multiplex PCR reads, TCRdb lists one record per CDR3 protein. The sample carries 170,000 or so distinct CDR3 sequences, approximately 94% recorded once. Trimming removed 2 bases from V and 8 bases from J, with 13 bases in between. Per germline, CDR1 LGHNA and CDR2 YNFKEQ. The CDR3 is 14 amino acids. The clonotype originates from a human donor with Susac syndrome. This chain joins TRBV4-2 and TRBJ1-5; D might be TRBD1 (5 bases). The sequencing sample was made of CD4+ T cells from PBMCs. The CDR3 protein is CASSQKQGVEPQHF. The CDR3 DNA reads TGTGCCAGCAGCCAAAAGCAGGGTGTCGAGCCCCAGCATTTT.